These 15 T cell receptor beta chains share one sample of origin, sequenced in a study of cytomegalovirus exposure and HLA in healthy donors (TCRdb year 2017). Libraries were prepared through the immunoSEQ multiplex PCR assay. For the multiplex PCR, a mixture combining 60 forward primers for TCR Vbeta segments and 13 reverse primers for TCR Jbeta segments was used. The table comes from immuneACCESS by way of TCRdb, which keeps in-frame sequences with V and J called. Part of the clones is missing from these tables; in studies checked, under half for an unresolved V gene and the rest for unknown reasons. The table for this sample lists approximately 160,000 clones; more than 70% of them were counted only once. The top ten clones comprise about 4.4% of the sample. The source material was PBMCs. The receptors stem from a woman in her forties or fifties in good health and CMV-seropositive.

The chain is built from TRBV7-8 and TRBJ2-2, with D tentatively TRBD2 (5 bases). V dropped 8 bases and J dropped 0 bases, with 25 bases sitting between them. This CDR3 spans 19 amino acids. Germline V lookup: CDR1 SGHVS, CDR2 FQNEAQ. CDR3 protein: CASPSGSPVNIANTGELFF. The CDR3 DNA is TGTGCCAGCCCCTCGGGGAGTCCGGTTAACATCGCGAACACCGGGGAGCTGTTTTTT.

The chain couples TRBV18 to TRBJ1-1; D is ambiguous. The CDR3 runs 14 residues. The V end was cut by 3 bases, the J end by 10 bases, with 18 bases between. Germline V gives CDR1 KGHSH, CDR2 LQKENI. CDR3 region: CASSPPGEGRGAFF. The CDR3 DNA reads as TGTGCCAGCTCACCGCCCGGTGAGGGCCGGGGAGCTTTCTTT.

This sequence joins TRBV13 and TRBJ1-1; tentative D call: TRBD1 (5 bases). The CDR3 has 14 residues. Per the germline V gene, CDR1 is PRHDT and CDR2 is FYEKMQ (reference sequence). With 3 bases removed from V and 4 bases from J, the gap between germline ends came to 12 bases. The CDR3: CASSFNPGSTEAFF. Here the CDR3 DNA reads TGTGCCAGCAGCTTCAACCCAGGGTCCACTGAAGCTTTCTTT.

The chain links TRBV6-1 to TRBJ2-5; TRBD1 matches at 9 bases. The CDR3 sequence is 14 residues long. Germline V gives CDR1 MNHNS, CDR2 SASEGT. With V trimmed by 6 bases and J by 5 bases, 7 bases remained unmatched. CDR3 nucleotides: TGTGCCAGCAGCTGGGACAGGGCTGTTGAGACCCAGTACTTC. This encodes CASSWDRAVETQYF.

About this clone itself: One end of the junction varies from germline; a read error may be responsible. This chain joins TRBV7-9 and TRBJ2-1; 11 bases line up with TRBD2. The germline V gene encodes CDR1 SEHNR and CDR2 FQNEAQ (reference sequence). This CDR3 has 16 residues. CDR3 sequence reads: CSSSLYGTSGYNEQFF. The CDR3 DNA reads as TGTTCCAGCAGCTTATACGGGACTAGCGGATACAATGAGCAGTTCTTC.

This CDR3 is CASRDQLLYNSPLHF. In DNA form, the CDR3 reads TGTGCCAGCAGGGATCAACTACTATATAATTCACCCCTCCACTTT. The chain recombines TRBV6-1 with TRBJ1-6; D is unclear. The germline V and J ends were trimmed by 6 bases and 4 bases, with 13 bases remaining between them. The germline CDR1 and CDR2 sequences are MNHNS and SASEGT. The CDR3 consists of 15 residues.

The J gene is TRBJ1-6, the V gene TRBV25-1, with TRBD1 matching 7 bases. V trimming: 1 base; J trimming: 14 bases; junction bases outside the gene matches: 2. Germline V CDR1 and CDR2: MGHDK, SYGVNS. This CDR3 is built from 12 residues. DNA of the CDR3: TGTGCCAGCAGTGAATTACAGGGGACCCTCCACTTT. This encodes CASSELQGTLHF.

The rearrangement links TRBV25-1 to TRBJ2-7; 9 bases fit TRBD1. Germline values: CDR1 MGHDK, CDR2 SYGVNS. The CDR3 has 15 residues. V shed 10 bases and J 2 bases; nucleotides not matched to a gene: 12. CDR3 bases: TGTGCCAAATCCTCCGGGACAGGGCTTCCCTACGAGCAGTACTTC. Translation gives CAKSSGTGLPYEQYF.

This clone was observed a few times. This rearrangement joins TRBV11-3 to TRBJ2-2; unclear D gene. Germline CDR1 and CDR2: SGHNT and YENEEA. Between the trimmed V and J ends, which lost 4 bases and 2 bases, there was a span of 8 bases. The CDR3 extends over 14 amino acids. This CDR3 reads CASSSQRNTGELFF. DNA of the CDR3: TGTGCCAGCAGCTCCCAGCGAAACACCGGGGAGCTGTTTTTT.

The genes are TRBV5-5 and TRBJ1-2, with a weak D call TRBD1 (6 bases). V lost 4 bases and J 8 bases, leaving 12 bases between the germline ends. The CDR3 sequence is 12 residues long. Per germline, CDR1 SGHKS and CDR2 YYEKEE (reference sequence). The DNA for the CDR3 is TGTGCCAGCAGCCCAGGGGAGTACGGCTACACCTTC. Its translation is CASSPGEYGYTF.

Notes on this clone: At one of its ends the junction is not consistent with the germline gene, which may arise from a read error. CDR3 loop: CSSRPTGGDLNTEAFF. The CDR3, as DNA: TGTTCCAGCAGGCCAACAGGGGGTGACCTGAACACTGAAGCTTTCTTT. J is TRBJ1-1 and V is TRBV7-9; 8 bases line up with TRBD1. This CDR3 comprises 16 residues. The germline V gene has CDR1 SEHNR and CDR2 FQNEAQ (reference sequence).

The sample holds one count of this clone. V and J are TRBV7-8 and TRBJ1-2; possible D gene TRBD1, 5 bases. V was shortened by 1 base and J by 7 bases, with 16 bases between the two germline ends. CDR1 SGHVS and CDR2 FQNEAQ come from the germline V gene. The CDR3 has 15 residues. CDR3 amino acids: CASSLGPRDLSGYTF. The CDR3 DNA is TGTGCCAGCAGCTTAGGACCCCGGGACTTAAGTGGCTACACCTTC.

The chain uses TRBV4-1 and TRBJ2-5; possible D gene TRBD2, 6 bases. The CDR3 sequence is 16 residues long. Trimming removed 5 bases at V and 2 bases at J, with 18 bases between. Germline V lookup: CDR1 MGHRA, CDR2 YSYEKL. In DNA form, the CDR3 reads TGCGCCAGCAGCAGGGGCGGGGCCAGCGCACAAGAGACCCAGTACTTC. Amino acids: CASSRGGASAQETQYF.

This clone was recorded only once. The V and J genes are TRBV25-1 and TRBJ2-1, with no clear D. The CDR3 loop spans 11 amino acids. Between the trimmed V and J ends, which lost 6 bases and 2 bases, there was a span of 2 bases. Per germline, CDR1 MGHDK and CDR2 SYGVNS. CDR3 amino acids: CASSAYNEQFF. The CDR3 DNA reads TGTGCCAGCAGCGCCTACAATGAGCAGTTCTTC.

The V and J genes are TRBV9 and TRBJ1-2; TRBD1 is a possible D gene (6 bases). This CDR3 comprises 15 residues. Looked up from germline, CDR1 is SGDLS and CDR2 is YYNGEE. The V and J ends lost 1 base and 4 bases respectively, with 14 bases between them. The CDR3 nucleotides read TGTGCCAGCAGCGTAAGGGACAACAGGGCCTATGGCTACACCTTC. This translates into CASSVRDNRAYGYTF. Supplemented by reference TRBV9 and TRBJ1-2, the full variable domain reads DSGVTQTPKHLITATGQRVTLRCSPRSGDLSVYWYQQSLDQGLQFLIQYYNGEERAKGNILERFSAQQFPDLHSELNLSSLELGDSALYFCASSVRDNRAYGYTFGSGTRLTVV.